This T cell receptor beta chain was retrieved from a study of naive and memory T cell subsets. Study-wide findings and caveats: Findings for naive and memory subsets could not be checked against ground truth.

This clonotype occurred many times. The antigen is unknown. Alpha and beta libraries were amplified separately from the second PCR onward. The CDR3 totals 15 residues. Both TRBC1 and TRBC2 were covered by a beta constant-region primer of two equimolar oligonucleotides. MiXCR, run by TCRdb on the UMI-ligation and nested PCR reads, gives a single entry per CDR3 protein. This table has some 85,000 distinct CDR3 sequences, about 12% appearing once. This receptor was obtained from a human donor in good health. Sequenced sample: central memory CD4+ T cells from blood. The J gene is TRBJ1-5, the V gene TRBV21-1. TRBV21-1 is tagged as a pseudogene. The CDR3 protein is CASNQGLPWDQPQHF. As DNA, the CDR3 is TGTGCCAGCAACCAGGGACTGCCTTGGGATCAGCCCCAGCATTTT.